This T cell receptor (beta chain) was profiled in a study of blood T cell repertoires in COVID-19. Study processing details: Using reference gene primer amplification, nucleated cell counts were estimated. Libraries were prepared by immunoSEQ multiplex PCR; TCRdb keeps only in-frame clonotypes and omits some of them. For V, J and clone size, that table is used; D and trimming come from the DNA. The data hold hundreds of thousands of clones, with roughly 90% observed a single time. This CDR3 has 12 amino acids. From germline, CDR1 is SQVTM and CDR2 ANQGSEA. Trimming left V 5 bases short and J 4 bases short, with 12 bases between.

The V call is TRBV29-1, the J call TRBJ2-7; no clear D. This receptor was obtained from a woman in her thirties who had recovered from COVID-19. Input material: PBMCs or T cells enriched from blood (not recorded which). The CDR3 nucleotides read TGCAGCGTTCGCTCTCTGACTTACGAGCAGTACTTC. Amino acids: CSVRSLTYEQYF.